The 3 T cell receptor beta chains given below trace back to one sample, sequenced in a study of T cell changes during pregnancy in multiple sclerosis. Only in-frame clones appear in the TCRdb table, and some are missing; sequencing was by immunoSEQ multiplex PCR. Counted here are some 52,000 clones, 92% occurring once; the ten biggest clones make up around 0.25%. Sequenced material: CD4+ T cells from peripheral blood mononuclear cells, taken in the third trimester of pregnancy. The receptors derive from a female donor with multiple sclerosis, enrolled in a pregnancy study.

The chain combines TRBV29-1 with TRBJ1-1; D not certain. The V end lost 4 bases, the J end lost 4 bases, and 10 bases lay between the germline ends. The length of the CDR3 is 12 residues. Looked up from germline, CDR1 is SQVTM and CDR2 is ANQGSEA. The CDR3 is CSVGHGVTEAFF. DNA of the CDR3: TGCAGCGTTGGCCACGGTGTCACTGAAGCTTTCTTT.

J is TRBJ2-1 and V is TRBV5-1; no definite D call. The germline V gene encodes CDR1 SGHRS and CDR2 YFSETQ. Trimming removed 5 bases at V and 0 bases at J, with 12 bases between. This CDR3 is built from 15 residues. The CDR3 DNA reads as TGCGCCAGCAGTTCTGACCGGAGCTCCTACAATGAGCAGTTCTTC. Translating it yields CASSSDRSSYNEQFF. The entire variable domain, with the rest obtained from reference TRBV5-1 and TRBJ2-1, is as follows: KAGVTQTPRYLIKTRGQQVTLSCSPISGHRSVSWYQQTPGQGLQFLFEYFSETQRNKGNFPGRFSGRQFSNSRSEMNVSTLELGDSALYLCASSSDRSSYNEQFFGPGTRLTVL.

The V gene is TRBV5-1, the J gene TRBJ2-1, with a weak D call TRBD1 (6 bases). Germline CDR1 and CDR2: SGHRS and YFSETQ. The CDR3 is 16 amino acids. Trimming shortened V by 0 bases and J by 5 bases, and 15 bases separated the two germline ends. The CDR3 loop is CASSLGPTGFDNEQFF. As DNA, the CDR3 is TGCGCCAGCAGCTTGGGACCCACAGGGTTCGACAATGAGCAGTTCTTC. Based on the CDR3 plus reference TRBV5-1 and TRBJ2-1, the full variable domain is KAGVTQTPRYLIKTRGQQVTLSCSPISGHRSVSWYQQTPGQGLQFLFEYFSETQRNKGNFPGRFSGRQFSNSRSEMNVSTLELGDSALYLCASSLGPTGFDNEQFFGPGTRLTVL.